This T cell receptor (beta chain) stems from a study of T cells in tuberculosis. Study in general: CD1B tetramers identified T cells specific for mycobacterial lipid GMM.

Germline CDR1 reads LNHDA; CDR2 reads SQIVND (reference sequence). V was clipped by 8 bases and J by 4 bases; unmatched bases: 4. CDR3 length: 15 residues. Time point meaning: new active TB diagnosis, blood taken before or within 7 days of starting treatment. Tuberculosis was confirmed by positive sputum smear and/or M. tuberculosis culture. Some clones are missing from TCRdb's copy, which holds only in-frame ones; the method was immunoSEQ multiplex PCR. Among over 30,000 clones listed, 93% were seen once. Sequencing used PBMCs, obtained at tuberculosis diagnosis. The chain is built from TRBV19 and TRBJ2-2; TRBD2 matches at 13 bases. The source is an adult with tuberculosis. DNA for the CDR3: TGTGCCAGTGGACTAGCGGGAGCGGTCACCGGGGAGCTGTTTTTT. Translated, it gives CASGLAGAVTGELFF.